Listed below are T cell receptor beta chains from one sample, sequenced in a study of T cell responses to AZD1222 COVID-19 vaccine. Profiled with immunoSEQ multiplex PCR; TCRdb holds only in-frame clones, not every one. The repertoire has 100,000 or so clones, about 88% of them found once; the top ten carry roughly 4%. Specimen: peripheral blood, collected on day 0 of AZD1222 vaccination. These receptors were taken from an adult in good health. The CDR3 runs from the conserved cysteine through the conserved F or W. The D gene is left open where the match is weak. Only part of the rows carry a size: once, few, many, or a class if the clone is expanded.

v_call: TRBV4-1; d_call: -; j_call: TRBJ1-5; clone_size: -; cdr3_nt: TGCGCCAGCAGCCAAGCTACGGCTGGGTATGATCAGCCCCAGCATTTT; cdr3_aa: CASSQATAGYDQPQHF
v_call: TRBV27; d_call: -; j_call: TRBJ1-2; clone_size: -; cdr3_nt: TGTGCCAGCAAAATCGGAGCTAACTATGGCTACACCTTC; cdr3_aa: CASKIGANYGYTF
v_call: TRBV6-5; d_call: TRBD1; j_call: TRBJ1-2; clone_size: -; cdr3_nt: TGTGCCAGCAGTTACCGCGGACAGGGGAACTATGGCTACACCTTC; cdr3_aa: CASSYRGQGNYGYTF
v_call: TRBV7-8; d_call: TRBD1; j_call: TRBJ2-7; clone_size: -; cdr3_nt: TGTGCCAGCAGCTTAGGAACGGTCGGGACAGTCCCGCCCGAGCAGTACTTC; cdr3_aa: CASSLGTVGTVPPEQYF
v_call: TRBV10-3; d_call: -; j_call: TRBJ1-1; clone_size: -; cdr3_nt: TGTGCCATCAGTGAGCTAAGGACAGACGCTGAAGCTTTCTTT; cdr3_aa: CAISELRTDAEAFF
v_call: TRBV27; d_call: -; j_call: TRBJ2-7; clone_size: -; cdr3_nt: TGTGCCAGCAACGAGGGAGGGGGCGTCAACGAGCAGTACTTC; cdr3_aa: CASNEGGGVNEQYF
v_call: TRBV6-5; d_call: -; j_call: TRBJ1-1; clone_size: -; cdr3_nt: TGTGCCAGCAGTACCGGGTCCCGGTCGGCTTTCTTT; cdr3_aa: CASSTGSRSAFF
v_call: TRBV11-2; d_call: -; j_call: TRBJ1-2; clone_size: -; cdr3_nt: TGTGCCAGCAGCTTAGATGGAGGAACAGGCGCCTATGGCTACACCTTC; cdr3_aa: CASSLDGGTGAYGYTF
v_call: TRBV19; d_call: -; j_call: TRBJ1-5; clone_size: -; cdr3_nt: TGTGCCAGTAGTATAGTTGGAGGGGCTAGCAATCAGCCCCAGCATTTT; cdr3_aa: CASSIVGGASNQPQHF
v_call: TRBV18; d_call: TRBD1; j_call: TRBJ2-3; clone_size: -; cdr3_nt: TGTGCCAGCTCACCAGCAGGGGGCTACAAAGATACGCAGTATTTT; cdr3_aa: CASSPAGGYKDTQYF
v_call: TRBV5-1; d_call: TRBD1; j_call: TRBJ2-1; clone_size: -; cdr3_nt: TGCGCCAGCAGCTTGGACAGGGGTAATGAGCAGTTCTTC; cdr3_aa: CASSLDRGNEQFF
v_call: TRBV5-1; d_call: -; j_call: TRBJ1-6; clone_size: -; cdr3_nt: TGCGCCAGCAGCCCGTCGACAGACCCGCTGACCCTCCACTTT; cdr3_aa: CASSPSTDPLTLHF
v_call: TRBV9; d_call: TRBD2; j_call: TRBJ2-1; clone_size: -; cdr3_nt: TGTGCCAGCAGCACCCGCGGACTAGCGGGGCCGAATGAGCAGTTCTTC; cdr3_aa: CASSTRGLAGPNEQFF
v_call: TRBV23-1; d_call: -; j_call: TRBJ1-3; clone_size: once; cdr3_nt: TGCGCCAGCAGTCAATCACAAAGCAGAAACACCATATATTTT; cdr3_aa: CASSQSQSRNTIYF
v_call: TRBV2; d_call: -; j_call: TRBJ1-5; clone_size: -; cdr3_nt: TGTGCCAGCAGTCCCGGTCCGCGCAATCAGCCCCAGCATTTT; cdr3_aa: CASSPGPRNQPQHF
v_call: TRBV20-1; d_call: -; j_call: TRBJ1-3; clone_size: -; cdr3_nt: TGCAGTGCTAGTGCTGGAAACACCATATATTTT; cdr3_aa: CSASAGNTIYF
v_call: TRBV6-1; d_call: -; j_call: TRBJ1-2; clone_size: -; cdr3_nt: TGTGCCAGCAGTGATCGGACAAGGGGGACCTATGGCTACACCTTC; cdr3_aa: CASSDRTRGTYGYTF
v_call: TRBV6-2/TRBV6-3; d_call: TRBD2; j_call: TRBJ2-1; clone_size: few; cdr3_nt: TGTGCCAGCAGTTACTTTGGGGCTAGCGGGGGGGCCGTGGATGAGCAGTTCTTC; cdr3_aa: CASSYFGASGGAVDEQFF
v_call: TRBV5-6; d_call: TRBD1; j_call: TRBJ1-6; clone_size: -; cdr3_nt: TGTGCCAGCAGCTTTGGGACAGGGTTCCGTAATTCACCCCTCCACTTT; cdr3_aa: CASSFGTGFRNSPLHF
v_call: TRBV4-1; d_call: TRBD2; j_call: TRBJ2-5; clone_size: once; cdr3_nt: TGCGCCAGCAGCCAGGCCGGACTAGCGGGTCCGGAGACCCAGTACTTC; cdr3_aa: CASSQAGLAGPETQYF
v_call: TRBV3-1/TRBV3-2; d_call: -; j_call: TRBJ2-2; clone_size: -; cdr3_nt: TGTGCCAGCAGCCAAGCTGGAAACACCGGGGAGCTGTTTTTT; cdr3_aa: CASSQAGNTGELFF
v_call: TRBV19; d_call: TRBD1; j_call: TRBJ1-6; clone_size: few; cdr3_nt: TGTGCCAGTAGGGTAGGGGGCCAACTTACTCATTCACCCCTCCACTTT; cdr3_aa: CASRVGGQLTHSPLHF
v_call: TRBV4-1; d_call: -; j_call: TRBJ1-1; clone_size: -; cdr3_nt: TGCGCCAGCAGCCAAGTAACGAGAGACACTGAAGCTTTCTTT; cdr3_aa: CASSQVTRDTEAFF
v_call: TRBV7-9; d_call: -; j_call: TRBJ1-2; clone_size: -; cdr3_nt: TGTGCCAGTTACGGTGCTAACTATGGCTACACCTTC; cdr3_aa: CASYGANYGYTF
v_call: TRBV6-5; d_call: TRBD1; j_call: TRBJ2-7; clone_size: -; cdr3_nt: TGTGCCAGCAGACAATCACGGACAGGGGGCGGCGAGCAGTACTTC; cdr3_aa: CASRQSRTGGGEQYF
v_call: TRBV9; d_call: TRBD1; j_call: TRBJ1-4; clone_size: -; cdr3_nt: TGTGCCAGCAGCGGATCCTGGGACAGGTCTAATGAAAAACTGTTTTTT; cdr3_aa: CASSGSWDRSNEKLFF
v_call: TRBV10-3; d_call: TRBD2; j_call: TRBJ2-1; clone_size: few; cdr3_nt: TGTGCGATTAGCGGGGGCGATGAGCAGTTCTTC; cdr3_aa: CAISGGDEQFF